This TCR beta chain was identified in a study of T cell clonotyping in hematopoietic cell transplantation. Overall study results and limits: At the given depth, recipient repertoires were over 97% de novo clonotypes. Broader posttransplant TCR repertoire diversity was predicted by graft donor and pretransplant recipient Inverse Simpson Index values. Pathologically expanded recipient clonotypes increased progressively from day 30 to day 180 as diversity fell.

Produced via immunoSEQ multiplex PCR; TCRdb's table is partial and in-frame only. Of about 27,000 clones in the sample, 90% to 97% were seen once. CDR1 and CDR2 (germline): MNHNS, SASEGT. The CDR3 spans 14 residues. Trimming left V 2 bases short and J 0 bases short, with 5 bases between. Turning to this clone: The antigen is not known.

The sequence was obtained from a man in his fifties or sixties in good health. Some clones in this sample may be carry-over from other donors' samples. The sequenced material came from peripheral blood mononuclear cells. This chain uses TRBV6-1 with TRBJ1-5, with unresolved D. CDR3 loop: CASSEQDSNQPQHF. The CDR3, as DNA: TGTGCCAGCAGTGAACAGGATAGCAATCAGCCCCAGCATTTT.